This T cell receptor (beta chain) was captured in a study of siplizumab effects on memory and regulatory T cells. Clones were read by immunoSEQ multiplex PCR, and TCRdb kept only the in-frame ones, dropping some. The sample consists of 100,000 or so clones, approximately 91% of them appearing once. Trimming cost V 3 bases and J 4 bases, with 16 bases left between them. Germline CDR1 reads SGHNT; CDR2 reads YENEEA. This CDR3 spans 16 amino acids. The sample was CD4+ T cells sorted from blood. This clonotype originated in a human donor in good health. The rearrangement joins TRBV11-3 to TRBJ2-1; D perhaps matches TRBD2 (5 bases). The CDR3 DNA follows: TGTGCCAGCAGCTTGACTGGACTTACCACGTACAATGAGCAGTTCTTC. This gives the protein CASSLTGLTTYNEQFF.